The clone carrying this T cell receptor (beta chain) was seen more than once but under ten times. As yet, its antigen is unknown. This entry comes from a study of T-cell memory formation after mild COVID-19. Study-level results: Mainly CM and EM harbored the contracting CD4+ clones; mainly EMRA harbored the CD8+ ones.

TCRdb recomputed calls from the 5' RACE reads with MiXCR, one row per CDR3 protein. The table includes roughly 250,000 distinct CDR3 sequences, 16% detected once. The CDR3 has 11 amino acids. The V end was cut by 1 base, the J end by 10 bases, with 5 bases between. Germline V gene lookup returns CDR1 LGHDT and CDR2 YNNKEL (reference sequence). The receptor was derived from a man aged 18-30 years who had mild COVID-19 (a few samples of this study predate the infection). Cell type and time point are not known. This chain joins TRBV3-1 and TRBJ2-1; D gene ambiguous. Sequences were obtained from PBMCs or a T cell subset sorted from them (not recorded which). CDR3 protein: CASSQGGEQFF. CDR3 DNA: TGTGCCAGCAGCCAAGGGGGAGAGCAGTTCTTC.